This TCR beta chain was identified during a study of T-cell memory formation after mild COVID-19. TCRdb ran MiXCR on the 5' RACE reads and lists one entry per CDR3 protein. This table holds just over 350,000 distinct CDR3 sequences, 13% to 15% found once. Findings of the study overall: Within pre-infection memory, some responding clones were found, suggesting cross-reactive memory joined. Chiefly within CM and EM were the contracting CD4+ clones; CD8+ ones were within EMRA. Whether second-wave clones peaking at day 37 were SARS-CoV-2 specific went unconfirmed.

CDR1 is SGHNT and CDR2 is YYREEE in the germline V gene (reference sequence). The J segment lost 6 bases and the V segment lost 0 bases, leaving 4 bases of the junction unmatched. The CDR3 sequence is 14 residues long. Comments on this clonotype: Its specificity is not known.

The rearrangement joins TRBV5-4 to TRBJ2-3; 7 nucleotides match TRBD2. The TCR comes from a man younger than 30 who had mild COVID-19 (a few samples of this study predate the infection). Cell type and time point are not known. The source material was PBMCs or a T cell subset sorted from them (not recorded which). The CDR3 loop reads CASSLGLAKDTQYF. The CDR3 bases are TGTGCCAGCAGCTTGGGACTAGCAAAGGATACGCAGTATTTT.